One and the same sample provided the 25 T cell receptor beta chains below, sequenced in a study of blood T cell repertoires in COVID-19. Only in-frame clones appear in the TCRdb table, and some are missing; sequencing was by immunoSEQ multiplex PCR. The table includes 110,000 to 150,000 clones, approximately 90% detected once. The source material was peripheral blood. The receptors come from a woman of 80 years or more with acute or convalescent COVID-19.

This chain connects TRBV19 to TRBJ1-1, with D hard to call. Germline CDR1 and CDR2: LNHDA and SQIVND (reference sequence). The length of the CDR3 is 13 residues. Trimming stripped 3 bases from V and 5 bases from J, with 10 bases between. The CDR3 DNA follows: TGTGCCAGTAGTATTAGAGGTGAAACTGAAGCTTTCTTT. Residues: CASSIRGETEAFF.

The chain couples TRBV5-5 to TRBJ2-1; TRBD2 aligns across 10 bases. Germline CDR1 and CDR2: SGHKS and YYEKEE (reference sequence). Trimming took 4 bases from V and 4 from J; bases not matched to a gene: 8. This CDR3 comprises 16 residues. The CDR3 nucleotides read TGTGCCAGCAGCCCGACCGGGACTAGCGTATACAATGAGCAGTTCTTC. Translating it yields CASSPTGTSVYNEQFF.

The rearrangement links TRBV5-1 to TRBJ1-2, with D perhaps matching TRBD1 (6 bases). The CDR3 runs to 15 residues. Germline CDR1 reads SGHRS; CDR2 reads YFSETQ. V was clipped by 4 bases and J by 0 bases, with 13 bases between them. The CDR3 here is CASSPRGGSNYGYTF. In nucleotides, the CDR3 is TGCGCCAGCAGCCCGAGGGGGGGCTCTAACTATGGCTACACCTTC.

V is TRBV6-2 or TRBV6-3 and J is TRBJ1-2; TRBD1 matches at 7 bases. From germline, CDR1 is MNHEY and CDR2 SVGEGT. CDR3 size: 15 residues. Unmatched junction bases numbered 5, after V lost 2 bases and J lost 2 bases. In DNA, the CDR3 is TGTGCCAGCAGTTACCCAGGGACAGCCAACTATGGCTACACCTTC. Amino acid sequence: CASSYPGTANYGYTF.

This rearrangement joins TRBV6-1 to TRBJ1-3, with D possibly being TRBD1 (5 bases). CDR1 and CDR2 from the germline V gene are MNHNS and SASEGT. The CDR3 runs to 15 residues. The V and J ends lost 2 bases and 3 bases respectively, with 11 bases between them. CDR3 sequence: CASSENTGVGNTIYF. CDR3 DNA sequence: TGTGCCAGCAGTGAAAACACAGGCGTTGGAAACACCATATATTTT.

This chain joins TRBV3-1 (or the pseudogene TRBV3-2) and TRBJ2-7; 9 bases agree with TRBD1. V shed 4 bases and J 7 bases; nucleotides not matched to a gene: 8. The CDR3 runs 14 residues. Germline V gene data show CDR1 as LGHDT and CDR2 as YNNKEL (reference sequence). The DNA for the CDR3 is TGTGCCAGCAGCCCGCGGGGACAGGGAAGAGAGCAGTACTTC. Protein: CASSPRGQGREQYF.

The DNA of the CDR3 is TGCGCCAGCAGCTTGGCTCTGGACAGGGGAGCTTTCTTT. Its protein is CASSLALDRGAFF. V and J are TRBV5-1 and TRBJ1-1; the match to TRBD1 covers 9 bases. V lost 0 bases and J lost 10; bases outside the gene matches: 4. This CDR3 contains 13 residues. Germline V lookup: CDR1 SGHRS, CDR2 YFSETQ.

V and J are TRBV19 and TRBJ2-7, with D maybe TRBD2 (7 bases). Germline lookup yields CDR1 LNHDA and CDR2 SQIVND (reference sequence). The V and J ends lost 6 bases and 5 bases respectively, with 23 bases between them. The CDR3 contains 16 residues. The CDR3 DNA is TGTGCCAGTAGCCCCCTACGGGGGGCCGTTATTGACGAGCAGTACTTC. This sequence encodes CASSPLRGAVIDEQYF.

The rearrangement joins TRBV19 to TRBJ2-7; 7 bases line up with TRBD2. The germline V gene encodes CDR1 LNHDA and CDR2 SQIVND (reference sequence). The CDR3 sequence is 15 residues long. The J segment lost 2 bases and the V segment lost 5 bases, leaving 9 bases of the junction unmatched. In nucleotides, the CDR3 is TGTGCCAGTAGTGTCGGACGGGGGGACCCCTACGAGCAGTACTTC. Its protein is CASSVGRGDPYEQYF.

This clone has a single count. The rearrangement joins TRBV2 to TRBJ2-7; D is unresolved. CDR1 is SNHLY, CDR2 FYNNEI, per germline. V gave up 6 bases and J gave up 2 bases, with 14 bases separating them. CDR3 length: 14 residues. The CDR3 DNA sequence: TGTGCCAGCAGGGGCCCCAAATTCCCCTACGAGCAGTACTTC. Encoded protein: CASRGPKFPYEQYF. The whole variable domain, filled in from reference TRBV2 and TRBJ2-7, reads EPEVTQTPSHQVTQMGQEVILRCVPISNHLYFYWYRQILGQKVEFLVSFYNNEISEKSEIFDDQFSVERPDGSNFTLKIRSTKLEDSAMYFCASRGPKFPYEQYFGPGTRLTVT.

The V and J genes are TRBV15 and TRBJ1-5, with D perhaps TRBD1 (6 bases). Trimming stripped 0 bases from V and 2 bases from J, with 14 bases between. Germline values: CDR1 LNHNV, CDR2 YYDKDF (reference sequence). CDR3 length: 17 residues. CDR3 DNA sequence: TGTGCCACCAGCAGAGACCGGGGCAGGGGAGGCAATCAGCCCCAGCATTTT. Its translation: CATSRDRGRGGNQPQHF.

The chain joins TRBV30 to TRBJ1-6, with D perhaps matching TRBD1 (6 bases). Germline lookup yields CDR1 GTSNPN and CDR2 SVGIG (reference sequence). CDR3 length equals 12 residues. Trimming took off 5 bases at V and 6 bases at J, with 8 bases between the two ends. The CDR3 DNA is TGTGCCTGGGCGGACAGTAATTCACCCCTCCACTTT. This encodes CAWADSNSPLHF.

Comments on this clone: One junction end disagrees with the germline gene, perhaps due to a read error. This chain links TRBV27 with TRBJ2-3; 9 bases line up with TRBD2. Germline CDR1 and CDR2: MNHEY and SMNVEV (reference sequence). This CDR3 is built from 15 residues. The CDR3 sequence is CASSLSGLASDTQYF. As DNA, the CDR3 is TGTGCCAGCAGTCTATCGGGACTAGCTTCAGATACGCAGTATTTT.

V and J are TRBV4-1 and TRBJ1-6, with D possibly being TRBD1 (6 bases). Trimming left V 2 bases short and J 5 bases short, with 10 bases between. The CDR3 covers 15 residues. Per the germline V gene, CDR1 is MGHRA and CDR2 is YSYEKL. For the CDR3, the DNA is TGCGCCAGCAGCCAAACGGGACAAAATAATTCACCCCTCCACTTT. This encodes CASSQTGQNNSPLHF.

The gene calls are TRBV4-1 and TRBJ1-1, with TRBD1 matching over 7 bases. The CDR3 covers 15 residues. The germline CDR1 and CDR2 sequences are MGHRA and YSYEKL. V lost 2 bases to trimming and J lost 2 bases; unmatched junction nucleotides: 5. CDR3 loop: CASSQPDRKNTEAFF. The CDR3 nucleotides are TGCGCCAGCAGCCAACCGGACAGGAAAAACACTGAAGCTTTCTTT.

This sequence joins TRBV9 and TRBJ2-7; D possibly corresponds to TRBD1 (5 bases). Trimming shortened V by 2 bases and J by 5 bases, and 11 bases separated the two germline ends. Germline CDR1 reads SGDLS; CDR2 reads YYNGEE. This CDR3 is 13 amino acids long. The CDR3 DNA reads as TGTGCCAGCAGCGTTAGCCAGGGAAACGAGCAGTACTTC. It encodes CASSVSQGNEQYF. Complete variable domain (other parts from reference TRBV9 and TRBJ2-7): DSGVTQTPKHLITATGQRVTLRCSPRSGDLSVYWYQQSLDQGLQFLIQYYNGEERAKGNILERFSAQQFPDLHSELNLSSLELGDSALYFCASSVSQGNEQYFGPGTRLTVT.

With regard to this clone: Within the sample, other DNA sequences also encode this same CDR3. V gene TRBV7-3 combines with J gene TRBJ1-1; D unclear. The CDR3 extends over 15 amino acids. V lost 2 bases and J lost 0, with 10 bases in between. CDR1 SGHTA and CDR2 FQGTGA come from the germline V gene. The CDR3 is CASSLQAGMNTEAFF. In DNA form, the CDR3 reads TGTGCCAGCAGCTTACAGGCGGGAATGAACACTGAAGCTTTCTTT.

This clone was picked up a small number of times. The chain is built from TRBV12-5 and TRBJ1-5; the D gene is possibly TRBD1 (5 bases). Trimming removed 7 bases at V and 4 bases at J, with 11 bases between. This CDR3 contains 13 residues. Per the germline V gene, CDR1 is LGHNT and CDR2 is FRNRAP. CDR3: CASAQGMNQPQHF. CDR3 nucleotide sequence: TGTGCTAGTGCCCAGGGAATGAATCAGCCCCAGCATTTT. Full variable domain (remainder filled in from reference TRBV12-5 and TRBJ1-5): DARVTQTPRHKVTEMGQEVTMRCQPILGHNTVFWYRQTMMQGLELLAYFRNRAPLDDSGMPKDRFSAEMPDATLATLKIQPSEPRDSAVYFCASAQGMNQPQHFGDGTRLSIL.

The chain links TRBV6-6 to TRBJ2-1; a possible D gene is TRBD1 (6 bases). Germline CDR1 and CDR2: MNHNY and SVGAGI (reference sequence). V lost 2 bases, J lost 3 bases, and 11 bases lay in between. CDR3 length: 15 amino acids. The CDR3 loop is CASSYGQTIYNEQFF. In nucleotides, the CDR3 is TGTGCCAGCAGTTACGGACAGACCATCTACAATGAGCAGTTCTTC.

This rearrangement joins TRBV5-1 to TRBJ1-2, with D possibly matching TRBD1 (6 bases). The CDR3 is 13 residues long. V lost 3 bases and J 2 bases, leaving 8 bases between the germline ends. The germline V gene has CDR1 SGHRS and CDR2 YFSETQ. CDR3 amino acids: CASSSQGNYGYTF. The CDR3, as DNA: TGCGCCAGCAGCTCCCAGGGGAACTATGGCTACACCTTC.

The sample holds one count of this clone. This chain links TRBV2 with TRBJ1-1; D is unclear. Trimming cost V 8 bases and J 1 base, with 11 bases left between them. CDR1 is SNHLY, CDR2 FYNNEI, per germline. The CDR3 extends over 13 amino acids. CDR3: CASGRVGNTEAFF. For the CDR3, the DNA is TGTGCCAGCGGGAGGGTGGGGAACACTGAAGCTTTCTTT.

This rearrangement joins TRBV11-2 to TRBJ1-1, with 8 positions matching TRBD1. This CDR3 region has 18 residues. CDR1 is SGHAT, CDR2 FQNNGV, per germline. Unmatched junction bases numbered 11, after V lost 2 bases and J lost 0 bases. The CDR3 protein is CASSLIQGASWMNTEAFF. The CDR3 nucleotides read TGTGCCAGCAGCTTAATCCAGGGGGCAAGCTGGATGAACACTGAAGCTTTCTTT.

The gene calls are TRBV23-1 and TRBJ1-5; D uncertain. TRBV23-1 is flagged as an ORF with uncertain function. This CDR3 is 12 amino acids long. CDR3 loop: CGMTYGNQPQHF. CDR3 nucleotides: TGCGGGATGACATACGGCAATCAGCCCCAGCATTTT.

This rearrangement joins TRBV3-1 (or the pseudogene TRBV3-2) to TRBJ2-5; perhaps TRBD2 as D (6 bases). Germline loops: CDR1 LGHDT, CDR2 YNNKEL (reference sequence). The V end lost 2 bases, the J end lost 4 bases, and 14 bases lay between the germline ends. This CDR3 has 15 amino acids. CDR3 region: CASSQSGEGGETQYF. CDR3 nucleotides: TGTGCCAGCAGCCAATCAGGAGAGGGAGGAGAGACCCAGTACTTC.

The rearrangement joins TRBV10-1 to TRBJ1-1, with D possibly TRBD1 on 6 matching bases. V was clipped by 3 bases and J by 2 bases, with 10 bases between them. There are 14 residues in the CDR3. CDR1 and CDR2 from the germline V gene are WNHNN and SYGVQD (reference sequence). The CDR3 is CASSDGGRNTEAFF. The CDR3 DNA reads TGCGCCAGCAGTGACGGGGGGCGCAACACTGAAGCTTTCTTT.